The rows below give T cell receptor beta chains drawn from one sample of a study of shared clonotypes between healthy human individuals. The protocol was immunoSEQ multiplex PCR, while the TCRdb copy is restricted to in-frame clones and leaves out a portion. The sample has around 620,000 clones; roughly 95% are singletons. The sequenced sample consisted of naive CD8+ T cells sorted from blood. Receptors originate from a woman aged 25 to 39 in good health. CDR3s include the opening cysteine and the closing phenylalanine or tryptophan. The D gene is left open where the match is weak. Some rows mark clone size as missing; the rest say once, few, many or name a class of expanded clone.

CDR3 length: 12
J gene: TRBJ2-1
D gene: NA
V gene: TRBV27
clone size: NA
CDR3 DNA: TGTGCCAGCAAGGACTACGTCAATGAGCAGTTCTTC
CDR3 protein: CASKDYVNEQFF

CDR3 length: 16
J gene: TRBJ2-3
D gene: TRBD2
V gene: TRBV27
clone size: NA
CDR3 DNA: TGTGCCAGCAGTCTGGGACTAGCGGGGTTCACAGATACGCAGTATTTT
CDR3 protein: CASSLGLAGFTDTQYF

CDR3 length: 14
J gene: TRBJ2-7
D gene: NA
V gene: TRBV5-5
clone size: NA
CDR3 DNA: TGTGCCAGCAGCTTGGCCGGGGGCGCTTACGAGCAGTACTTC
CDR3 protein: CASSLAGGAYEQYF

CDR3 length: 16
J gene: TRBJ1-5
D gene: TRBD1
V gene: TRBV2
clone size: few
CDR3 DNA: TGTGCCAGCAGTGTAATGGGGACAGAAAGCAATCAGCCCCAGCATTTT
CDR3 protein: CASSVMGTESNQPQHF

CDR3 length: 16
J gene: TRBJ1-1
D gene: NA
V gene: TRBV28
clone size: NA
CDR3 DNA: TGTGCCAGCAGTTTATTTCCCCGACAGAGGAACACTGAAGCTTTCTTT
CDR3 protein: CASSLFPRQRNTEAFF

CDR3 length: 14
J gene: TRBJ2-2
D gene: TRBD2
V gene: TRBV7-9
clone size: NA
CDR3 DNA: TGTGCCACACTAGCGGGAGGTACTAACGGGGAGCTGTTTTTT
CDR3 protein: CATLAGGTNGELFF

CDR3 length: 14
J gene: TRBJ2-1
D gene: TRBD2
V gene: TRBV13
clone size: NA
CDR3 DNA: TGTGCCAGCCACATAGCGGGAGGGCGTAATGAGCAGTTCTTC
CDR3 protein: CASHIAGGRNEQFF

CDR3 length: 12
J gene: TRBJ2-7
D gene: NA
V gene: TRBV27
clone size: NA
CDR3 DNA: TGTGCCGTGGGGCCAGCCTCCTACGAGCAGTACTTC
CDR3 protein: CAVGPASYEQYF

CDR3 length: 17
J gene: TRBJ2-7
D gene: TRBD2
V gene: TRBV7-2
clone size: NA
CDR3 DNA: TGTGCCAGCAGCTACGAGGGACTAGCGGGAGTTGGCGACGAGCAGTACTTC
CDR3 protein: CASSYEGLAGVGDEQYF

CDR3 length: 14
J gene: TRBJ1-2
D gene: TRBD1
V gene: TRBV7-6
clone size: NA
CDR3 DNA: TGTGCCAGCAGCGAAGGACAGGGTCTTTATGGCTACACCTTC
CDR3 protein: CASSEGQGLYGYTF

CDR3 length: 15
J gene: TRBJ2-7
D gene: NA
V gene: TRBV2
clone size: NA
CDR3 DNA: TGTGCCAGCAGAGGCATGCCGGGAGCGCGTTACGAGCAGTACTTC
CDR3 protein: CASRGMPGARYEQYF

CDR3 length: 16
J gene: TRBJ2-3
D gene: NA
V gene: TRBV5-5
clone size: NA
CDR3 DNA: TGTGCCAGCAGCTTGACTCAACGAAAGAGCACAGATACGCAGTATTTT
CDR3 protein: CASSLTQRKSTDTQYF

CDR3 length: 16
J gene: TRBJ2-2
D gene: NA
V gene: TRBV2
clone size: NA
CDR3 DNA: TGTGCCAGCAGTGAAAAGTCAGGGTTCGTCGCCGGGGAGCTGTTTTTT
CDR3 protein: CASSEKSGFVAGELFF

CDR3 length: 15
J gene: TRBJ1-5
D gene: NA
V gene: TRBV19
clone size: NA
CDR3 DNA: TGTGCCAGTAGTATCACAGATCGTAGCAATCAGCCCCAGCATTTT
CDR3 protein: CASSITDRSNQPQHF

CDR3 length: 13
J gene: TRBJ1-1
D gene: NA
V gene: TRBV28
clone size: NA
CDR3 DNA: TGTGCCAGCAGTTTTGGGGGGTACACTGAAGCTTTCTTT
CDR3 protein: CASSFGGYTEAFF

CDR3 length: 15
J gene: TRBJ2-2
D gene: NA
V gene: TRBV2
clone size: NA
CDR3 DNA: TGTGCCAGCAGTGAAGCGGTCCAGGGTATCGGGGAGCTGTTTTTT
CDR3 protein: CASSEAVQGIGELFF

CDR3 length: 14
J gene: TRBJ1-2
D gene: NA
V gene: TRBV6-6
clone size: NA
CDR3 DNA: TGTGCCAGCACTCCTACCCCACTTAACTATGGCTACACCTTC
CDR3 protein: CASTPTPLNYGYTF

CDR3 length: 14
J gene: TRBJ2-4
D gene: TRBD2
V gene: TRBV10-3
clone size: NA
CDR3 DNA: TGTGCCATCAGTGCTGGGACTAGCGGGTCCTTTCAGTACTTC
CDR3 protein: CAISAGTSGSFQYF

CDR3 length: 16
J gene: TRBJ2-2
D gene: TRBD1
V gene: TRBV19
clone size: NA
CDR3 DNA: TGTGCCAGTAGTCCGTGGACAGGGGGGAACACCGGGGAGCTGTTTTTT
CDR3 protein: CASSPWTGGNTGELFF

CDR3 length: 15
J gene: TRBJ1-5
D gene: TRBD1
V gene: TRBV28
clone size: NA
CDR3 DNA: TGTGCCAGCAGTTTAGGCAGGGGGCTTGTTCAGCCCCAGCATTTT
CDR3 protein: CASSLGRGLVQPQHF

CDR3 length: 15
J gene: TRBJ2-7
D gene: NA
V gene: TRBV7-9
clone size: NA
CDR3 DNA: TGTGCCAGCAGTAGCCGGCAGGGTGATTTTTACGAGCAGTACTTC
CDR3 protein: CASSSRQGDFYEQYF

CDR3 length: 15
J gene: TRBJ2-5
D gene: NA
V gene: TRBV6-5
clone size: once
CDR3 DNA: TGTGCCAGTGGGGTGACAGGTTCAACCCAAGAGACCCAGTACTTC
CDR3 protein: CASGVTGSTQETQYF

CDR3 length: 15
J gene: TRBJ2-2
D gene: NA
V gene: TRBV28
clone size: NA
CDR3 DNA: TGTGCCAGCAGTACAACTAGGGGGAACACCGGGGAGCTGTTTTTT
CDR3 protein: CASSTTRGNTGELFF